This is a list of T cell receptor beta chains from one sample in a study of T cell responses to AZD1222 COVID-19 vaccine. Using immunoSEQ multiplex PCR, the repertoire was profiled, and TCRdb retains in-frame clones only, with some absent. The data contain approximately 80,000 clones, around 90% of them singletons. The source was peripheral blood, collected on day 0 of AZD1222 vaccination. The receptor source for this set is an adult in good health. Both conserved end residues are part of each CDR3. D genes are given only for firm matches. Clone size, where shown, is once, few, many, or a class for clones that have expanded.

j_call: TRBJ1-5; d_call: .; clone_size: .; v_call: TRBV7-8; cdr3_aa: CASSTDRYNQPQHF; cdr3_nt: TGTGCCAGCAGTACAGACAGATACAATCAGCCCCAGCATTTT
j_call: TRBJ1-1; d_call: .; clone_size: .; v_call: TRBV12-3/TRBV12-4; cdr3_aa: CASRGPITEAFF; cdr3_nt: TGTGCCAGCAGGGGCCCGATCACTGAAGCTTTCTTT
j_call: TRBJ2-2; d_call: TRBD2; clone_size: .; v_call: TRBV14; cdr3_aa: CASRREGNTGELFF; cdr3_nt: TGTGCCAGCAGAAGGGAGGGGAACACCGGGGAGCTGTTTTTT
j_call: TRBJ1-3; d_call: TRBD1; clone_size: .; v_call: TRBV2; cdr3_aa: CASSAETGDGNTIYF; cdr3_nt: TGTGCCAGCAGCGCCGAGACAGGGGATGGAAACACCATATATTTT
j_call: TRBJ2-7; d_call: .; clone_size: .; v_call: TRBV5-4; cdr3_aa: CASSAGLGSDYEQYF; cdr3_nt: TGTGCCAGCAGCGCTGGCTTGGGATCGGACTACGAGCAGTACTTC
j_call: TRBJ1-3; d_call: TRBD1; clone_size: .; v_call: TRBV10-3; cdr3_aa: CAISQSTGSSTIYF; cdr3_nt: TGTGCCATCAGCCAGTCGACAGGGTCTAGCACCATATATTTT
j_call: TRBJ1-4; d_call: .; clone_size: .; v_call: TRBV28; cdr3_aa: CASSLGQDNEKLFF; cdr3_nt: TGTGCCAGCAGTTTAGGGCAGGATAATGAAAAACTGTTTTTT
j_call: TRBJ1-1; d_call: .; clone_size: .; v_call: TRBV12-3/TRBV12-4; cdr3_aa: CASLDGRNTEAFF; cdr3_nt: TGTGCCAGCCTCGACGGGAGGAACACTGAAGCTTTCTTT
j_call: TRBJ2-4; d_call: .; clone_size: .; v_call: TRBV6-4; cdr3_aa: CASSDGQSPQYF; cdr3_nt: TGTGCCAGCAGTGATGGGCAGTCGCCTCAGTACTTC
j_call: TRBJ2-7; d_call: TRBD1; clone_size: .; v_call: TRBV10-1; cdr3_aa: CASSERDRGLQYF; cdr3_nt: TGCGCCAGCAGTGAGCGGGACAGGGGGTTGCAGTACTTC
j_call: TRBJ1-6; d_call: .; clone_size: .; v_call: TRBV11-3; cdr3_aa: CASSSSTERPLHF; cdr3_nt: TGTGCCAGCAGCTCATCCACCGAGAGGCCCCTCCACTTT
j_call: TRBJ2-3; d_call: TRBD2; clone_size: .; v_call: TRBV6-5; cdr3_aa: CASTPGVAGANGEYF; cdr3_nt: TGTGCCAGCACCCCCGGAGTAGCGGGAGCCAACGGGGAGTATTTT
j_call: TRBJ2-3; d_call: TRBD2; clone_size: once; v_call: TRBV7-2; cdr3_aa: CASSLAGTSGTDTQYF; cdr3_nt: TGTGCCAGCAGCTTAGCCGGGACTAGCGGCACAGATACGCAGTATTTT
j_call: TRBJ2-1; d_call: TRBD2; clone_size: .; v_call: TRBV29-1; cdr3_aa: CSGGYPASGGPNEQFF; cdr3_nt: TGCAGCGGTGGTTACCCAGCTTCGGGAGGGCCTAATGAGCAGTTCTTC
j_call: TRBJ1-6; d_call: TRBD1; clone_size: few; v_call: TRBV30; cdr3_aa: CALGQGDRAPLHF; cdr3_nt: TGTGCCTTGGGACAGGGTGATCGGGCACCCCTCCACTTT
j_call: TRBJ1-1; d_call: .; clone_size: .; v_call: TRBV18; cdr3_aa: CASSPEAGRLNTEAFF; cdr3_nt: TGTGCCAGCTCACCCGAGGCAGGGAGATTGAACACTGAAGCTTTCTTT